These 10 T cell receptor beta chains were sequenced from one sample in a study of cytomegalovirus exposure and HLA in healthy donors. The PCR employed 60 Vbeta primers together with 13 Jbeta primers. Profiling relied on immunoSEQ multiplex PCR, and the TCRdb table lists in-frame clones only, not all of them. This sample yields over 150,000 clones, of which around 79% are seen a single time; 6% to 8.5% belongs to the top ten. Sequenced sample: PBMCs. These receptors were obtained from a man aged 25 to 40 in good health and CMV-seropositive.

The V call is TRBV6-5, the J call TRBJ2-7; 7 bases fit TRBD1. CDR3 length: 14 residues. Trimming took 4 bases from V and 2 from J; bases not matched to a gene: 5. Germline V gene lookup returns CDR1 MNHEY and CDR2 SVGAGI. The CDR3 sequence is CASSSRDSAYEQYF. CDR3 sequence (DNA): TGTGCCAGCAGTTCCAGGGACAGTGCCTACGAGCAGTACTTC.

Here the CDR3 reads CASSPGRGGIYGYTF. CDR3 coding DNA: TGTGCCAGCAGCCCTGGTCGGGGGGGCATCTATGGCTACACCTTC. The chain employs TRBV5-4 and TRBJ1-2; perhaps TRBD1 as D (6 bases). The V gene's germline CDR1 is SGHNT and CDR2 YYREEE (reference sequence). The CDR3 runs 15 residues. Trimming removed 4 bases at V and 4 bases at J, with 17 bases between.

The V and J genes are TRBV5-8 and TRBJ1-3; D gene uncertain. V was clipped by 1 base and J by 1 base, with 3 bases between them. The CDR3 extends over 13 amino acids. Germline CDR1 is SGHTS and CDR2 is YDEGEE. This CDR3 is CASSLLSGNTIYF. Written as DNA, the CDR3 is TGTGCCAGCAGCTTGTTATCTGGAAACACCATATATTTT.

CDR3 in DNA: TGCGCCAGCAGCCACACACGGAACTACGAGCAGTACTTC. Translated, it gives CASSHTRNYEQYF. The chain couples TRBV4-1 to TRBJ2-5; D not resolved. With the DNA end fitting TRBJ2-7 better, the J assignment may be wrong. The CDR3 consists of 13 residues. Looked up from germline, CDR1 is MGHRA and CDR2 is YSYEKL.

CDR3 bases: TGTGCCAGCGCTCGCACCGGCGGCATTTTCGCCGAGCAGTACTTC. Translation: CASARTGGIFAEQYF. The chain links TRBV6-5 to TRBJ2-7; D unclear. The CDR3 spans 15 residues. Germline CDR1 is MNHEY and CDR2 is SVGAGI. V shed 8 bases and J shed 6 bases, with 23 bases lying between them.

This clone was detected a few times. This chain links TRBV4-3 with TRBJ2-7; tentatively, D is TRBD2 (7 bases). The germline V gene has CDR1 LGHNA and CDR2 YSLEER. The CDR3 is made up of 15 amino acids. The V gene lost 4 bases and the J gene lost 2 bases, with 15 bases spanning the gap. CDR3 bases: TGCGCCAGCAGCCTTGGGGGCGGGGGAACCTACGAGCAGTACTTC. Its translation: CASSLGGGGTYEQYF.

The gene calls are TRBV11-2 and TRBJ1-1, with D uncertain. CDR1 is SGHAT, CDR2 FQNNGV, per germline. The V end was cut by 3 bases, the J end by 9 bases, with 17 bases between. This CDR3 contains 14 residues. The CDR3 DNA is TGTGCCAGCAGCTTCTTAACCCAGGTGGGTAAAGCTTTCTTT. Translated: CASSFLTQVGKAFF.

The rearrangement links TRBV29-1 to TRBJ2-1; 13 bases match TRBD2. Per germline, CDR1 SQVTM and CDR2 ANQGSEA. The CDR3 length is 13 residues. J lost 10 bases, V lost 5 bases, and 5 bases had no gene match. CDR3 DNA sequence: TGCAGCGTTATAGGACTAGCGGGAGTCGAGCAGTTCTTC. Translation: CSVIGLAGVEQFF.

The rearrangement links TRBV19 to TRBJ2-5, with a tentative D call TRBD2 (5 bases). Between the trimmed V and J ends, which lost 4 bases and 4 bases, there was a span of 16 bases. This CDR3 comprises 15 residues. Per germline, CDR1 LNHDA and CDR2 SQIVND (reference sequence). The CDR3 is CASSKEVALGETQYF. In DNA, the CDR3 is TGTGCCAGTAGTAAGGAGGTAGCGCTGGGAGAGACCCAGTACTTC.

The rearrangement uses TRBV6-1 and TRBJ1-5; D might be TRBD1 (5 bases). V lost 3 bases and J lost 5, with 8 bases in between. This CDR3 is built from 13 residues. Per the germline V gene, CDR1 is MNHNS and CDR2 is SASEGT. In DNA, the CDR3 is TGTGCCAGCAGTGAGGGGGGGGATCAGCCCCAGCATTTT. Residues: CASSEGGDQPQHF.